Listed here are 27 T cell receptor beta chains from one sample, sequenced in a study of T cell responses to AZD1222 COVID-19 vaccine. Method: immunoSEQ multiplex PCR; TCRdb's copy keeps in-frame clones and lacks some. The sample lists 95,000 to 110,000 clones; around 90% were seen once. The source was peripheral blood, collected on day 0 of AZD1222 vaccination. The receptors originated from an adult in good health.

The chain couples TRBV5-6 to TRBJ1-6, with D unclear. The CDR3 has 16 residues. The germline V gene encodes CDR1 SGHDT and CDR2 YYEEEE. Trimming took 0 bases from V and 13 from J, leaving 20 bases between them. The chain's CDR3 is CASSLAAGRKNRPLHF. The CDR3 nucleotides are TGTGCCAGCAGCTTGGCCGCGGGAAGAAAGAATCGGCCCCTCCACTTT. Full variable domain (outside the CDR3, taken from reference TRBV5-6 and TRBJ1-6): DAGVTQSPTHLIKTRGQQVTLRCSPKSGHDTVSWYQQALGQGPQFIFQYYEEEERQRGNFPDRFSGHQFPNYSSELNVNALLLGDSALYLCASSLAAGRKNRPLHFGNGTRLTVT.

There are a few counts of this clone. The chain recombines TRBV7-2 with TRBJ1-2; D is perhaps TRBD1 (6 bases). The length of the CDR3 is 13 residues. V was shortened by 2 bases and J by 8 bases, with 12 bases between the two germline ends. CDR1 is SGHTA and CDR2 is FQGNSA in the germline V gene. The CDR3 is CASSLRGSRGYTF. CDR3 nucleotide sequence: TGTGCCAGCAGCTTAAGGGGGTCCCGGGGCTACACCTTC.

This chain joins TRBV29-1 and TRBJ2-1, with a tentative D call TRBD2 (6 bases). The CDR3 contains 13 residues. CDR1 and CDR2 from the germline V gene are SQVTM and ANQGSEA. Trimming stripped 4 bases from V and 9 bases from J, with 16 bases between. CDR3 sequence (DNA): TGCAGCGTTGCCGGGACTCCTGACGGTGAGCAGTTCTTC. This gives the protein CSVAGTPDGEQFF.

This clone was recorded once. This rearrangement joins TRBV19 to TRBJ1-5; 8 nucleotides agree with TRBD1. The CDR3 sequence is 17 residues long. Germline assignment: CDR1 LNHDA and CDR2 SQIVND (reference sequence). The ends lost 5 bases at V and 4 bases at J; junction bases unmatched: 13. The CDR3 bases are TGTGCCAGTAGTGAATTGGGACAGGCAGGCGGTAATCAGCCCCAGCATTTT. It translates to CASSELGQAGGNQPQHF.

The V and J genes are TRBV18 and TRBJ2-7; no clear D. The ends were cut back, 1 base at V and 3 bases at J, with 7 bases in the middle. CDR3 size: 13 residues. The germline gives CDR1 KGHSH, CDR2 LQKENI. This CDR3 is CASSPLPSYEQYF. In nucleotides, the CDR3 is TGTGCCAGCTCACCACTTCCCAGCTACGAGCAGTACTTC.

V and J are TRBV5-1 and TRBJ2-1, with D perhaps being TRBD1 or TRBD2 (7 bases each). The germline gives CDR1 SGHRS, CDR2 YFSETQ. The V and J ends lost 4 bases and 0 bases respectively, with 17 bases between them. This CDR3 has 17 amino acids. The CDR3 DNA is TGCGCCAGCAGCCGGGAGGACAGGTCAAGCTCCTACAATGAGCAGTTCTTC. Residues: CASSREDRSSSYNEQFF. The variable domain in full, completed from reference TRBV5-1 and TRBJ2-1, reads KAGVTQTPRYLIKTRGQQVTLSCSPISGHRSVSWYQQTPGQGLQFLFEYFSETQRNKGNFPGRFSGRQFSNSRSEMNVSTLELGDSALYLCASSREDRSSSYNEQFFGPGTRLTVL.

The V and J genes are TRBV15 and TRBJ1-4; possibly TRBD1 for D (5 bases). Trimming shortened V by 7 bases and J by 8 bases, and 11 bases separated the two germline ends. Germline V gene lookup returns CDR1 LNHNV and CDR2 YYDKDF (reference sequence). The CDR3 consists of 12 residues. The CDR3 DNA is TGTGCCACCAAAGGGGATAGGGAAAAACTGTTTTTT. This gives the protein CATKGDREKLFF.

The DNA for the CDR3 is TGTGCCAGCAGCGAAGAACTCGACAGGGGGCTGGCGAACACTGAAGCTTTCTTT. Translated, it gives CASSEELDRGLANTEAFF. The chain links TRBV5-5 to TRBJ1-1, with 10 bases identical to TRBD1. The length of the CDR3 is 18 residues. Trimming removed 4 bases from V and 1 base from J; junction bases left unmatched: 13. Germline V gene sequence: CDR1 SGHKS, CDR2 YYEKEE (reference sequence).

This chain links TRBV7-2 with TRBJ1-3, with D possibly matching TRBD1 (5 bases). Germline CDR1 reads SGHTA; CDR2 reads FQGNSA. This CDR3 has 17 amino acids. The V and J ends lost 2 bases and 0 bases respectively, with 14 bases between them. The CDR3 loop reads CASSLIGAATSGNTIYF. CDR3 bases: TGTGCCAGCAGCTTAATCGGGGCAGCGACCTCTGGAAACACCATATATTTT.

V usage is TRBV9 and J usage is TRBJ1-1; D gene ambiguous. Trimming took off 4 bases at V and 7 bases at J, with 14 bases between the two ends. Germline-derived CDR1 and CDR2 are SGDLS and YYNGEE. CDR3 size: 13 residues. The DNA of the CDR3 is TGTGCCAGCAGCCCACAGACGCAAAGTGAAGCTTTCTTT. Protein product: CASSPQTQSEAFF.

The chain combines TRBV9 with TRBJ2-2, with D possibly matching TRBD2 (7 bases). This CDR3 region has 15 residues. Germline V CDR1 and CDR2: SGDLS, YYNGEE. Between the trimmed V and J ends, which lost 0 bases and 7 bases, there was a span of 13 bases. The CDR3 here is CASSVGGGGGGELFF. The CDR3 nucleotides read TGTGCCAGCAGCGTAGGCGGGGGCGGAGGCGGGGAGCTGTTTTTT.

The CDR3 bases are TGCAGCGTTCAACGTCAGGGGGCGGGCGGCTACACCTTC. It translates to CSVQRQGAGGYTF. This sequence joins TRBV29-1 and TRBJ1-2, with 8 bases fitting TRBD1. Germline V gives CDR1 SQVTM, CDR2 ANQGSEA. This CDR3 comprises 13 residues. V dropped 5 bases and J dropped 8; count of bases not matched to a gene: 10. Variable domain in full (rest from reference TRBV29-1 and TRBJ1-2): SAVISQKPSRDICQRGTSLTIQCQVDSQVTMMFWYRQQPGQSLTLIATANQGSEATYESGFVIDKFPISRPNLTFSTLTVSNMSPEDSSIYLCSVQRQGAGGYTFGSGTRLTVV.

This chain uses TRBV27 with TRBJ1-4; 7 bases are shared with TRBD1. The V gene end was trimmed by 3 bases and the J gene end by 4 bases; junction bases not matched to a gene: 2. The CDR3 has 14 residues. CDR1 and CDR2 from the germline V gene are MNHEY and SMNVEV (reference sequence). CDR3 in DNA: TGTGCCAGCAGTTTCCGACAGGGTAATGAAAAACTGTTTTTT. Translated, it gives CASSFRQGNEKLFF.

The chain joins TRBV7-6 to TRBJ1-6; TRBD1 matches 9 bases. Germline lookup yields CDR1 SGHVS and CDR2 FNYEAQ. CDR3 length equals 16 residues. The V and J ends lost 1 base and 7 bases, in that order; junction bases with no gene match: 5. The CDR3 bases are TGTGCCAGCAGCTTAGGTGGGACAGGGACAAATTCACCCCTCCACTTT. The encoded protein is CASSLGGTGTNSPLHF.

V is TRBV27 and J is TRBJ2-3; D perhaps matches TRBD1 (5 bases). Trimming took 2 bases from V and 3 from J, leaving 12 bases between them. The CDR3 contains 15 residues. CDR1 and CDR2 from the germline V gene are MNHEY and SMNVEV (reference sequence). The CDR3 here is CASSLQGRATDTQYF. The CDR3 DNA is TGTGCCAGCAGTTTACAGGGAAGGGCGACAGATACGCAGTATTTT.

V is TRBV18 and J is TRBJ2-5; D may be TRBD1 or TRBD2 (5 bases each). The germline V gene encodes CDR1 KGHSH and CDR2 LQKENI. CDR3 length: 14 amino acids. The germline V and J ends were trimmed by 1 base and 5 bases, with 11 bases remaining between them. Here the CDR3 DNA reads TGTGCCAGCTCACCACTGCAGGGCGGGGAGACCCAGTACTTC. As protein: CASSPLQGGETQYF.

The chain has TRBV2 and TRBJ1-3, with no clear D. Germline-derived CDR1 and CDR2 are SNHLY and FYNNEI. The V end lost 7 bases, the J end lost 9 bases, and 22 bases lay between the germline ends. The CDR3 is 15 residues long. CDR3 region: CASTLDGPLEITIYF. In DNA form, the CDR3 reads TGTGCCAGCACCCTCGACGGCCCGTTGGAAATCACCATATATTTT.

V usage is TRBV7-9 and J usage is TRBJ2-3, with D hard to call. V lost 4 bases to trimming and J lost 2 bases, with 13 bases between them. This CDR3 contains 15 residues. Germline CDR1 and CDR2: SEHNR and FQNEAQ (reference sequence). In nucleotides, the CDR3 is TGTGCCAGCAGCTCCATAGGTACAGACACAGATACGCAGTATTTT. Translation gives CASSSIGTDTDTQYF.

The CDR3 DNA reads TGTGCCAGCAGCTTAGAACTAGCGGGGGGAAATGAGCAGTTCTTC. This gives the protein CASSLELAGGNEQFF. The V call is TRBV7-2, the J call TRBJ2-1; 12 nucleotides align to TRBD2. The CDR3 totals 15 residues. CDR1 is SGHTA and CDR2 is FQGNSA in the germline V gene. Trimming removed 1 base from V and 7 bases from J; junction bases left unmatched: 2. Looking up the rest from reference TRBV7-2 and TRBJ2-1 gives the full variable domain: GAGVSQSPSNKVTEKGKDVELRCDPISGHTALYWYRQSLGQGLEFLIYFQGNSAPDKSGLPSDRFSAERTGGSVSTLTIQRTQQEDSAVYLCASSLELAGGNEQFFGPGTRLTVL.

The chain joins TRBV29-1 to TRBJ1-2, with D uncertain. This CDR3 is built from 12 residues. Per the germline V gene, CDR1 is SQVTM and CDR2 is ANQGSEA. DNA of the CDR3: TGCGTAGTATCCAGGTTTTCCTATGGCTACACCTTC. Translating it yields CVVSRFSYGYTF.

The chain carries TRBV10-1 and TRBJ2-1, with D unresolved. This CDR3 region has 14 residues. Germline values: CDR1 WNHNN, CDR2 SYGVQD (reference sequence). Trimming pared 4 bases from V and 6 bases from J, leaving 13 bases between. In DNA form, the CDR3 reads TGCGCCAGCAGTGTCTCTCAGATAAGCAATGAGCAGTTCTTC. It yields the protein CASSVSQISNEQFF.

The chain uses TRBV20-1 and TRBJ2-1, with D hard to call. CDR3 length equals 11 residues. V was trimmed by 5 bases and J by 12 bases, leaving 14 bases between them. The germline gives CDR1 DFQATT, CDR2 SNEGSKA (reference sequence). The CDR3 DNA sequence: TGCAGTGCTGGTAATGAAATTGGGCAGTTCTTC. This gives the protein CSAGNEIGQFF.

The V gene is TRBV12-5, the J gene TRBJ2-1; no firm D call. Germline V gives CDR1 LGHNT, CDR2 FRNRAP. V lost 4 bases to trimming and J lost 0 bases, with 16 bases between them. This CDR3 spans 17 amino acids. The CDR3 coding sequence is TGTGCTAGTGGTTCTGGAGAGAGCTCCCGCTCCTACAATGAGCAGTTCTTC. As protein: CASGSGESSRSYNEQFF.

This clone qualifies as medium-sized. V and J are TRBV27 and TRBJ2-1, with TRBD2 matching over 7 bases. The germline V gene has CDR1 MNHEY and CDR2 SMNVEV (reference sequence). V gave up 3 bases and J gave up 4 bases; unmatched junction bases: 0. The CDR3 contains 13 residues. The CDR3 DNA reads TGTGCCAGCAGTTTGGGGGGGTACAATGAGCAGTTCTTC. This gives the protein CASSLGGYNEQFF.

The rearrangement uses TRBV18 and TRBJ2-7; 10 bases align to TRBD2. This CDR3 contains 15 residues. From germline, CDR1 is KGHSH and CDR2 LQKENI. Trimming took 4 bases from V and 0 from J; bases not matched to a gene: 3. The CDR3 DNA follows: TGTGCCAGCTCACGGACTAGCGGCAACTCCTACGAGCAGTACTTC. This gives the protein CASSRTSGNSYEQYF. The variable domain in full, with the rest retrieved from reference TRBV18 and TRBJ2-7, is NAGVMQNPRHLVRRRGQEARLRCSPMKGHSHVYWYRQLPEEGLKFMVYLQKENIIDESGMPKERFSAEFPKEGPSILRIQQVVRGDSAAYFCASSRTSGNSYEQYFGPGTRLTVT.

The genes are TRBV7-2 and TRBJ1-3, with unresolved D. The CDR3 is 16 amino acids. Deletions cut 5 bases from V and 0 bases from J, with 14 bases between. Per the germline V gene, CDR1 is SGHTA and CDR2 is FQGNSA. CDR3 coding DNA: TGTGCCAGCAGCCCTCAGCACCGGGTCTCTGGAAACACCATATATTTT. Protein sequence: CASSPQHRVSGNTIYF. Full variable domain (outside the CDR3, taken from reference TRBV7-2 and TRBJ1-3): GAGVSQSPSNKVTEKGKDVELRCDPISGHTALYWYRQSLGQGLEFLIYFQGNSAPDKSGLPSDRFSAERTGGSVSTLTIQRTQQEDSAVYLCASSPQHRVSGNTIYFGEGSWLTVV.

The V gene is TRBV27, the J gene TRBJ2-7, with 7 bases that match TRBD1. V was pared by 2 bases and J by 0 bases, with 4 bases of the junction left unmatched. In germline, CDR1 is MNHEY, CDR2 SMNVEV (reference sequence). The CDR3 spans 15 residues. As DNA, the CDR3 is TGTGCCAGCAGTTTAAAGGGGGCTAGCTCCTACGAGCAGTACTTC. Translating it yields CASSLKGASSYEQYF.